These 25 T cell receptor beta chains were all obtained from the same sample, sequenced in a study of CD8 T cells in Susac syndrome. The RNA input was roughly 0.45 to 1 ug, and it was reverse transcribed with random hexamers. Via MiXCR, TCRdb re-called the immunoSEQ multiplex PCR reads, giving one row per CDR3 protein. The sample shows 160,000 or so distinct CDR3 sequences, 94% of them seen only once. Sample: CD4+ T cells from PBMCs. These receptor sequences come from a human donor with multiple sclerosis.

The chain recombines TRBV7-9 with TRBJ2-3; the match to TRBD1 covers 7 bases. In germline, CDR1 is SEHNR, CDR2 FQNEAQ (reference sequence). This CDR3 spans 16 amino acids. Trimming removed 5 bases from V and 6 bases from J; junction bases left unmatched: 14. CDR3 in amino acids: CASSTLDRALMDTQYF. CDR3 nucleotides: TGTGCCAGCAGCACACTCGACAGGGCTTTGATGGATACGCAGTATTTT.

The chain employs TRBV19 and TRBJ1-1; D possibly corresponds to TRBD1 (6 bases). This CDR3 is built from 11 residues. The germline V gene has CDR1 LNHDA and CDR2 SQIVND (reference sequence). V was cut by 5 bases and J by 12 bases, with 13 bases left in between. CDR3 in amino acids: CASSSGHRTFF. CDR3 nucleotide sequence: TGTGCCAGTAGTTCGGGACACCGAACTTTCTTT.

V gene TRBV20-1 combines with J gene TRBJ1-1; no reliable D call. The CDR3 contains 12 residues. Germline V gene lookup returns CDR1 DFQATT and CDR2 SNEGSKA (reference sequence). The CDR3 is CGGSSGNTEAFF. CDR3 sequence (DNA): TGCGGAGGCTCCTCGGGGAACACTGAAGCTTTCTTT.

This chain links TRBV5-6 with TRBJ2-5; D is undetermined. The germline V gene encodes CDR1 SGHDT and CDR2 YYEEEE. This CDR3 is 13 amino acids long. The germline V and J ends were trimmed by 1 base and 13 bases, with 17 bases remaining between them. CDR3 region: CASSLLSALGGYF. In DNA form, the CDR3 reads TGTGCCAGCAGCTTGTTGTCCGCCCTGGGTGGGTACTTC.

The J gene is TRBJ2-2, the V gene TRBV6-5; the D gene is possibly TRBD2 (6 bases). CDR1 is MNHEY, CDR2 SVGAGI, per germline. V was pared by 6 bases and J by 4 bases, with 12 bases between. The CDR3 is made up of 14 amino acids. The CDR3 loop is CASRGGRGTGELFF. CDR3 DNA sequence: TGTGCCAGCAGGGGGGGTCGCGGCACCGGGGAGCTGTTTTTT.

The chain combines TRBV4-3 with TRBJ2-2; 8 bases are a match to TRBD2. The CDR3 has 16 amino acids. Germline V gene data show CDR1 as LGHNA and CDR2 as YSLEER. The V gene end was trimmed by 4 bases and the J gene end by 0 bases; junction bases not matched to a gene: 4. CDR3 DNA: TGCGCCAGCAGCCCCCTAGCGGGTACGAACACCGGGGAGCTGTTTTTT. As protein: CASSPLAGTNTGELFF.

V usage is TRBV3-1 and J usage is TRBJ2-7; D is ambiguous. Germline values: CDR1 LGHDT, CDR2 YNNKEL (reference sequence). V lost 3 bases and J 7 bases, leaving 7 bases between the germline ends. This CDR3 spans 11 amino acids. CDR3 residues: CASSHVGEQYF. DNA of the CDR3: TGTGCCAGCAGCCACGTGGGAGAGCAGTACTTC.

The J gene is TRBJ2-3, the V gene TRBV7-9; the D is unclear. Per the germline V gene, CDR1 is SEHNR and CDR2 is FQNEAQ (reference sequence). Deletions cut 5 bases from V and 2 bases from J, with 11 bases between. This CDR3 spans 14 amino acids. DNA of the CDR3: TGTGCCAGCAGCCCCCGTAGAACCACAGATACGCAGTATTTT. Protein sequence: CASSPRRTTDTQYF.

The V and J genes are TRBV6-6 and TRBJ1-4; possibly TRBD1 for D (5 bases). The CDR3 is made up of 16 amino acids. V was pared by 7 bases and J by 4 bases, with 19 bases between. Per germline, CDR1 MNHNY and CDR2 SVGAGI (reference sequence). The CDR3 sequence: CASTPGREGYNEKLFF. The CDR3 nucleotides are TGTGCCAGCACTCCCGGGCGCGAGGGGTATAATGAAAAACTGTTTTTT.

In this sample, this clonotype turned up a few times. The rearrangement uses TRBV18 and TRBJ1-1; D is possibly TRBD1 (5 bases). CDR3 length equals 13 residues. Germline V CDR1 and CDR2: KGHSH, LQKENI. Trimming stripped 2 bases from V and 4 bases from J, with 8 bases between. DNA for the CDR3: TGTGCCAGCTCACCAGGGCAGGGCACTGAAGCTTTCTTT. Translating it yields CASSPGQGTEAFF.

This clonotype has only one observation. The chain employs TRBV7-2 and TRBJ2-7; 7 positions agree with TRBD2. The CDR3 extends over 16 amino acids. V was clipped by 1 base and J by 4 bases; unmatched bases: 10. Germline CDR1 reads SGHTA; CDR2 reads FQGNSA. CDR3 in DNA: TGTGCCAGCAGCTTAGTTACGGGCGGAGCGGGATACGAGCAGTACTTC. Amino acid sequence: CASSLVTGGAGYEQYF.

This clonotype was recorded only once. The chain is built from TRBV30 and TRBJ1-1; tentative D call: TRBD1 (5 bases). The CDR3 covers 15 residues. The V gene lost 3 bases and the J gene lost 8 bases, with 22 bases spanning the gap. Germline-derived CDR1 and CDR2 are GTSNPN and SVGIG (reference sequence). This CDR3 is CAWSRDRRGWGEAFF. In DNA form, the CDR3 reads TGTGCCTGGAGCCGCGACCGTCGAGGGTGGGGGGAAGCTTTCTTT.

V gene TRBV6-2 or TRBV6-3 combines with J gene TRBJ2-1, with a tentative D call TRBD2 (6 bases). Trimming removed 5 bases at V and 6 bases at J, with 11 bases between. The CDR3 is made up of 13 amino acids. The germline CDR1 and CDR2 sequences are MNHEY and SVGEGT. This CDR3 reads CASSHRLVNEQFF. In DNA, the CDR3 is TGTGCCAGCAGTCACAGACTAGTCAATGAGCAGTTCTTC.

The chain carries TRBV2 and TRBJ1-3; D might be TRBD1 (6 bases). V was trimmed by 8 bases and J by 0 bases, leaving 8 bases between them. The CDR3 is made up of 13 amino acids. CDR1 and CDR2 (germline): SNHLY, FYNNEI. The CDR3 here is CASGQLSGNTIYF. Here the CDR3 DNA reads TGTGCCAGCGGACAGCTCTCTGGAAACACCATATATTTT.

This clonotype turned up a few times. The chain recombines TRBV29-1 with TRBJ2-7, with 9 bases that match TRBD1. After removal of 7 bases from V and 6 bases from J, the junction contained 7 bases not matched to a gene. There are 12 residues in the CDR3. CDR1 is SQVTM, CDR2 ANQGSEA, per germline. This CDR3 reads CSAAGQGFEQYF. The CDR3 DNA reads TGCAGCGCGGCCGGACAGGGGTTCGAGCAGTACTTC.

The chain links TRBV20-1 to TRBJ2-1; 9 bases are a match to TRBD2. Germline V gene lookup returns CDR1 DFQATT and CDR2 SNEGSKA (reference sequence). V was pared by 3 bases and J by 5 bases, with 14 bases of the junction left unmatched. The CDR3 consists of 17 residues. Here the CDR3 reads CSASSGGRAGWDNEQFF. Written as DNA, the CDR3 is TGCAGTGCTAGCTCGGGCGGGAGGGCCGGCTGGGACAATGAGCAGTTCTTC.

This clonotype came up once. The chain uses TRBV12-3 or TRBV12-4 and TRBJ1-1; D perhaps matches TRBD1 (6 bases). The CDR3 is 14 amino acids. V was shortened by 4 bases and J by 1 base, with 10 bases between the two germline ends. As DNA, the CDR3 is TGTGCCAGCAGTTATGGGGGCGGGAACACTGAAGCTTTCTTT. Translation gives CASSYGGGNTEAFF.

The J gene is TRBJ2-3, the V gene TRBV6-6, with 13 bases lining up with TRBD2. Germline CDR1 is MNHNY and CDR2 is SVGAGI (reference sequence). The CDR3 has 16 residues. Germline trimming cut 6 bases from V and 5 bases from J; bases unmatched to any gene: 8. The CDR3 spells CASSILAGGRKDTQYF. CDR3 coding DNA: TGTGCCAGCAGCATACTAGCGGGAGGGCGGAAAGATACGCAGTATTTT.

The gene calls are TRBV7-9 and TRBJ2-3; TRBD2 matches at 7 bases. CDR3 length: 15 amino acids. The germline CDR1 and CDR2 sequences are SEHNR and FQNEAQ (reference sequence). J gave up 4 bases and V 2 bases, and 6 bases lay outside the gene matches. The DNA for the CDR3 is TGTGCCAGCAGCTTAATTGCGGGAGTGGCAGATACGCAGTATTTT. Translating it yields CASSLIAGVADTQYF.

This chain uses TRBV6-5 with TRBJ2-1; the D is unclear. This CDR3 comprises 16 residues. Germline-derived CDR1 and CDR2 are MNHEY and SVGAGI. V lost 0 bases and J lost 0, with 9 bases in between. The CDR3 loop is CASSYSRLSSYNEQFF. DNA for the CDR3: TGTGCCAGCAGTTACTCTCGGTTAAGCTCCTACAATGAGCAGTTCTTC.

CDR3: CASSQDTEAFF. The CDR3 region has the DNA TGTGCCAGCAGCCAGGACACTGAAGCTTTCTTT. This rearrangement joins TRBV7-2 to TRBJ1-1; the D is unclear. V lost 5 bases to trimming and J lost 3 bases, with 4 bases between them. Germline CDR1 is SGHTA and CDR2 is FQGNSA. This CDR3 has 11 amino acids.

The chain joins TRBV5-1 to TRBJ2-5; no firm D call. This CDR3 has 13 amino acids. CDR1 is SGHRS, CDR2 YFSETQ, per germline. Trimming cost V 4 bases and J 3 bases, with 10 bases left between them. The CDR3 DNA is TGCGCCAGCAGCCCGGACCCAAAAGAGACCCAGTACTTC. Translation gives CASSPDPKETQYF.

This chain joins TRBV23-1 and TRBJ1-1, with D maybe TRBD1 (6 bases). TRBV23-1 is reported as an ORF; its role is uncertain. This CDR3 region has 14 residues. V shed 6 bases and J shed 5 bases, with 16 bases lying between them. The CDR3 DNA is TGCGCCAGCAGGCGTCAGGGGCGGGGAACTGAAGCTTTCTTT. Translating it yields CASRRQGRGTEAFF.

This chain links TRBV9 with TRBJ2-2; D is unclear. Per the germline V gene, CDR1 is SGDLS and CDR2 is YYNGEE. The CDR3 contains 16 residues. Trimming stripped 0 bases from V and 0 bases from J, with 9 bases between. The CDR3 is CASSVGANTNTGELFF. The CDR3 nucleotides are TGTGCCAGCAGCGTAGGGGCGAACACGAACACCGGGGAGCTGTTTTTT.

The rearrangement uses TRBV5-4 and TRBJ2-2; 7 nucleotides align to TRBD1. V was clipped by 4 bases and J by 3 bases; unmatched bases: 3. This CDR3 is 14 amino acids long. Germline CDR1 is SGHNT and CDR2 is YYREEE (reference sequence). The CDR3 region is CASSRDRYTGELFF. As DNA, the CDR3 is TGTGCCAGCAGCCGGGACAGATACACCGGGGAGCTGTTTTTT.